The rows below give T cell receptor beta chains drawn from one sample of a study of T cell changes during pregnancy in multiple sclerosis. Assay: immunoSEQ multiplex PCR; the TCRdb copy retains only in-frame clones and omits some. The sample records some 56,000 clones, approximately 90% being singletons. Specimen: CD4+ T cells from peripheral blood mononuclear cells, collected after pregnancy. The receptors shown here come from a female donor with multiple sclerosis, enrolled in a pregnancy study. The CDR3 runs from the conserved cysteine through the conserved F or W. The D gene is left open where the match is weak. The listing skips clone size in some rows; elsewhere it reads once, few, many or a size class.

>.|TRBV4-2|TRBD1|19|TRBJ1-6
CASSQVGARGTGNNSPLHF
TGTGCCAGCAGCCAAGTGGGGGCTCGGGGGACAGGCAATAATTCACCCCTCCACTTT
>.|TRBV19|.|13|TRBJ2-5
CASLAGPQETQYF
TGTGCCAGTCTCGCGGGCCCTCAAGAGACCCAGTACTTC
>once|TRBV9|.|14|TRBJ2-7
CASSVATGAYEQYF
TGTGCCAGCAGCGTAGCAACAGGAGCCTACGAGCAGTACTTC
>.|TRBV10-3|TRBD1|14|TRBJ2-1
CAINGDRGANEQFF
TGTGCCATCAATGGGGACAGGGGAGCAAATGAGCAGTTCTTC
>.|TRBV19|.|15|TRBJ2-1
CASSLAQAFYNEQFF
TGTGCCAGTAGCCTCGCACAGGCCTTCTACAATGAGCAGTTCTTC
>.|TRBV7-2|.|15|TRBJ2-2
CATKSGNTNTGELFF
TGTGCCACCAAAAGCGGTAACACGAACACCGGGGAGCTGTTTTTT
>.|TRBV10-3|.|14|TRBJ1-2
CAISEKGRERGYTF
TGTGCCATCAGTGAGAAGGGTAGGGAGAGGGGCTACACCTTC
>.|TRBV5-6|.|16|TRBJ2-5
CASSLGPGLRQKTQYF
TGTGCCAGCAGCTTGGGACCGGGACTGAGGCAAAAGACCCAGTACTTC
>.|TRBV19|TRBD1|16|TRBJ2-6
CASSITRGTGANVLTF
TGTGCCAGTAGTATCACCAGGGGGACTGGGGCCAACGTCCTGACTTTC
>.|TRBV11-3|TRBD2|15|TRBJ2-1
CASSFSGGTNNEQFF
TGTGCCAGCAGCTTTAGCGGGGGGACCAACAATGAGCAGTTCTTC